A single T cell receptor beta chain is shown here with its context. Its antigen remains unidentified. CDR3 length: 14 residues. Germline V gene lookup returns CDR1 MNHEY and CDR2 SVGAGI. Trimming took off 10 bases at V and 0 bases at J, with 13 bases between the two ends. Generated by immunoSEQ multiplex PCR, the TCRdb table keeps only in-frame clones and is missing some. The data show 140,000 to 150,000 clones, 75% to 90% seen once. This record comes from a study of T cell responses to AZD1222 COVID-19 vaccine. Study-level background: Pooling was applied to second doses at about 4 or about 12 weeks.

Whole-study findings and limits: Spike-specific TCR repertoires showed rising breadth and depth after two AZD1222 doses.

The chain uses TRBV6-5 and TRBJ1-3; D unresolved. Sequenced material: peripheral blood, taken on day 0 of AZD1222 vaccination. This TCR derives from an adult in good health. DNA for the CDR3: TGTGCCACCTCAGCCTACGGCTCTGGAAACACCATATATTTT. The encoded protein is CATSAYGSGNTIYF.